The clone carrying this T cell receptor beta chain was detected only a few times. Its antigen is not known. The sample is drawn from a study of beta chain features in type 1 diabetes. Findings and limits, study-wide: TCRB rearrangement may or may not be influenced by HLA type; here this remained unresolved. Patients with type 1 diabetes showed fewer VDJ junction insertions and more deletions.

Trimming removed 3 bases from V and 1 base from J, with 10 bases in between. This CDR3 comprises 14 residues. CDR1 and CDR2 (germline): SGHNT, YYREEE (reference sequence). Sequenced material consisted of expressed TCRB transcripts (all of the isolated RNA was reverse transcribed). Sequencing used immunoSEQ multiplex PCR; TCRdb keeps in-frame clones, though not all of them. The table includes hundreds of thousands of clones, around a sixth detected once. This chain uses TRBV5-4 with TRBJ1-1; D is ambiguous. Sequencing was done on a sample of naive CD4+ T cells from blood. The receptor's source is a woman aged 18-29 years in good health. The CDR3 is CASSSGGENTEAFF. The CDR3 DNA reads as TGTGCCAGCAGCTCGGGAGGAGAGAACACTGAAGCTTTCTTT.